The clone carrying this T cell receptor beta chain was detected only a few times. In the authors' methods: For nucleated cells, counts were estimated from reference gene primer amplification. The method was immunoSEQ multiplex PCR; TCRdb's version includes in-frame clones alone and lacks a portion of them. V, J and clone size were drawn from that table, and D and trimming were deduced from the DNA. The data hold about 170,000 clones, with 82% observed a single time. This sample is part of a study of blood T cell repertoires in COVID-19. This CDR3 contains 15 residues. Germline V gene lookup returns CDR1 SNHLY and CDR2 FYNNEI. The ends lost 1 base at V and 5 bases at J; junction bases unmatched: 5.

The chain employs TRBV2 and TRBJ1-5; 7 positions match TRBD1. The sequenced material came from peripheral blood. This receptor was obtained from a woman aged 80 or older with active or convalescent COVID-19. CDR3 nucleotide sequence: TGTGCCAGCAGTGAAGGACGACAGGGATATCAGCCCCAGCATTTT. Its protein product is CASSEGRQGYQPQHF.